Reported below is one T cell receptor (beta chain). Its specificity is not known. This entry belongs to a study of T cell responses to AZD1222 COVID-19 vaccine. The study's findings and limits: Without day 14 samples, only post-peak T cell repertoires were studied.

V gave up 7 bases and J gave up 4 bases, with 16 bases separating them. This CDR3 has 15 residues. CDR1 is SEHNR, CDR2 FQNEAQ, per germline (reference sequence). Some clones are missing from TCRdb's copy, which holds only in-frame ones; the method was immunoSEQ multiplex PCR. The repertoire holds more than 150,000 clones, with 94% as singletons. This sample comprised peripheral blood, obtained on day 0 of AZD1222 vaccination. The TCR originated in an adult in good health. J is TRBJ1-4 and V is TRBV7-9, with D possibly being TRBD1 (5 bases). CDR3 loop: CASNQGASLNEKLFF. In nucleotides, the CDR3 is TGTGCCAGCAATCAAGGGGCTTCTCTTAATGAAAAACTGTTTTTT. Supplemented by reference TRBV7-9 and TRBJ1-4, the full variable domain reads DTGVSQNPRHKITKRGQNVTFRCDPISEHNRLYWYRQTLGQGPEFLTYFQNEAQLEKSRLLSDRFSAERPKGSFSTLEIQRTEQGDSAMYLCASNQGASLNEKLFFGSGTQLSVL.